The T cell receptor (beta chain) described here comes from a study of blood T cell repertoires in COVID-19. On the study more broadly: Collection of acute and convalescent COVID-19 samples took place in the United States, Italy and Spain. From T cells, B-cell-depleted T cells, or PBMCs came the material, which was cDNA or gDNA.

There are 16 residues in the CDR3. Trimming shortened V by 1 base and J by 3 bases, and 16 bases separated the two germline ends. CDR1 and CDR2 from the germline V gene are SGHAT and FQNNGV. Authors' methods: Reference gene primer amplification gave estimated nucleated cell counts. Repertoires were generated with immunoSEQ multiplex PCR, while TCRdb's copy carries only in-frame clones and drops some. D and trimming come from the DNA, and the V and J calls and clone size come from that table. The sample contains some 290,000 clones, roughly nine tenths of which appear only once. The V call is TRBV11-2, the J call TRBJ2-7; unclear D gene. The source material was peripheral blood. This sequence was found in a woman between 45 and 60 years old who had recovered from COVID-19. The CDR3: CASSLGNGGTIYEQYF. The CDR3 DNA reads as TGTGCCAGCAGCTTAGGGAACGGCGGTACTATCTACGAGCAGTACTTC.